The clone carrying this T cell receptor (beta chain) came up many times. As yet, its antigen is unknown. The record originates from a study of T cell repertoires in cytomegalovirus infection. Study-wide background: Indicated by public TCR beta signatures were CMV infection and matching HLA type.

Overall study results and limits: Adding up the frequency of public TCR beta families identified people who carried CMV plus the relevant HLA. HLA-C-restricted CMV clonotypes gave the most frequent clonotype in two of eight donors.

Each CDR3 protein gets one entry after TCRdb re-called the reads with MiXCR. The data show about 230,000 distinct CDR3 sequences, about 20% seen once. This clonotype was sampled from a human donor in good health (CMV status not recorded). Some clones in this sample may be carry-over from other donors' samples. Sequenced: CD8+ T cells from PBMCs.

The CDR3 is CASSLASGGGNEQFF. CDR3 coding DNA: TGTGCCAGCAGCTTAGCTAGCGGGGGGGGCAATGAGCAGTTCTTC. The gene calls are TRBV7-2 and TRBJ2-1; 11 nucleotides match TRBD2. V trimming: 0 bases; J trimming: 6 bases; junction bases outside the gene matches: 1. The CDR3 loop spans 15 amino acids. Germline V gives CDR1 SGHTA, CDR2 FQGNSA.